This TCR beta chain stems from a study of blood T cell repertoires in COVID-19. This clone was seen a handful of times. Germline loops: CDR1 MGHDK, CDR2 SYGVNS. The length of the CDR3 is 15 residues. Germline trimming cut 1 base from V and 4 bases from J; bases unmatched to any gene: 5. Source study methods: Reference gene primers were amplified, and this amplification served to estimate nucleated cell counts. Profiling relied on immunoSEQ multiplex PCR, and the TCRdb table lists in-frame clones only, not all of them. From that table come the V and J calls and clone size; the DNA was used to work out D and trimming. The sample has 150,000 to 200,000 clones; around 79% are singletons. Individuals drawn from 20 to 25 US areas were roughly 18 to 95 years old. Participants reported their clinical history, and cohort assignment relied on those reports.

The receptor comes from a man aged 45-65 years who had recovered from COVID-19. Sequenced input: PBMCs or T cells enriched from blood (not recorded which). The chain recombines TRBV25-1 with TRBJ2-7, with 9 bases matching TRBD1. CDR3 nucleotide sequence: TGTGCCAGCAGTGAATGGAACAGGGGGCGTTACGAGCAGTACTTC. It encodes CASSEWNRGRYEQYF.